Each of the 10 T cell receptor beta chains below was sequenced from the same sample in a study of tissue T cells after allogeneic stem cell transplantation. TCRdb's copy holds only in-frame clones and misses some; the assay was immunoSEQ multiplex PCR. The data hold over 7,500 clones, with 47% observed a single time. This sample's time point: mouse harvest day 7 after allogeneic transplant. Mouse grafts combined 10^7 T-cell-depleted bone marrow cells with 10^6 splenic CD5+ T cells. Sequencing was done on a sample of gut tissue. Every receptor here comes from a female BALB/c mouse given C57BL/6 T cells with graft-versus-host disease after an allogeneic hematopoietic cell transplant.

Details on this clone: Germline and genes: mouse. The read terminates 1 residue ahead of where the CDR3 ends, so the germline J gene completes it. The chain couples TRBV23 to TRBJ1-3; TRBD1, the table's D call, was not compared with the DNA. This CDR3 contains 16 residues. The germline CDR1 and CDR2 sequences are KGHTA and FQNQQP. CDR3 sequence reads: CSSSRGTPASGNTLYF. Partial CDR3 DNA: TGCTCCAGCAGTCGAGGGACACCCGCTTCTGGAAATACGCTCTAT.

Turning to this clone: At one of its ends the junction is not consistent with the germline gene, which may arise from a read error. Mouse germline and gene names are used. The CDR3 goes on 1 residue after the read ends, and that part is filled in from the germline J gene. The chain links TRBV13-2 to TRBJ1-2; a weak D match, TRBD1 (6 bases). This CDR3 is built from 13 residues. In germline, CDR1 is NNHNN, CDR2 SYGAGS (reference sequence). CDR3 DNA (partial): TGTGCCAGCAGTGATCCAGGGGACTCCGACTACACC. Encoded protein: CASSDPGDSDYT. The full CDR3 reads CASSDPGDSDYTF.

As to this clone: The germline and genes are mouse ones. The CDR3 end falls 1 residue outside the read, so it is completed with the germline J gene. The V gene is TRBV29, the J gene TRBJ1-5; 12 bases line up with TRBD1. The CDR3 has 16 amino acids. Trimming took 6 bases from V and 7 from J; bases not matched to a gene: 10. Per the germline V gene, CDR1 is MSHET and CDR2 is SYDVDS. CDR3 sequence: CASSSGTGGAAQAPLF. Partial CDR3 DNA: TGTGCTAGCAGCTCCGGGACAGGGGGCGCAGCTCAGGCTCCGCTT.

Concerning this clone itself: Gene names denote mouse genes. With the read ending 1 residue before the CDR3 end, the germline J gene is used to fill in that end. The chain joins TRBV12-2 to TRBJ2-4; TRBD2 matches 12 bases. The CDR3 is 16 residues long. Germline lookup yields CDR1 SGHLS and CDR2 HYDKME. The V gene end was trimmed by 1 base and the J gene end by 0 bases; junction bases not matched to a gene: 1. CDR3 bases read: TGTGCCAGCTCTCTGGGACTGGGGGGTAGTCAAAACACCTTGTAC. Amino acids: CASSLGLGGSQNTLY. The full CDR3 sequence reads CASSLGLGGSQNTLYF.

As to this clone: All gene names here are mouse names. The sequenced part of the CDR3 DNA is TGCACCTGCAGTGCAGATCGGGCAGGGAACTATGCTGAGCAGTTC. Encoded protein: CTCSADRAGNYAEQF. The full CDR3 is CTCSADRAGNYAEQFF. This chain connects TRBV1 to TRBJ2-1; D might be TRBD1 (5 bases). The CDR3 end lies 1 residue beyond the end of the read and is filled in from the germline J gene. Germline V gene data show CDR1 as NSQYPW and CDR2 as LRSPGD (reference sequence). Trimming stripped 0 bases from V and 1 base from J, with 10 bases between. The CDR3 is 16 residues long.

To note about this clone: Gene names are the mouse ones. The DNA read from the CDR3 is TGCTCCAGCAGTCAATCGGCGGGTGCAGAAACGCTGTAT. This translates into CSSSQSAGAETLY. From start to end, the CDR3 is CSSSQSAGAETLYF. The rearrangement uses TRBV23 and TRBJ2-3. Read data end 1 residue before the CDR3 end; the end is taken from the germline J gene. The CDR3 covers 14 residues. CDR1 and CDR2 (germline): KGHTA, FQNQQP.

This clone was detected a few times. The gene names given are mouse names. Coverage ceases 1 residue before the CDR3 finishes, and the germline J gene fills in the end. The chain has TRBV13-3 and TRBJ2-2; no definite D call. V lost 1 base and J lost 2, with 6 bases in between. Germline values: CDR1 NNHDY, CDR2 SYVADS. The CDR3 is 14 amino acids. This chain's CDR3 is CASSDPGNTGQLYF. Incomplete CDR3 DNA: TGTGCCAGCAGTGATCCGGGGAACACCGGGCAGCTCTAC.

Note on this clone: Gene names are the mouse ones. The CDR3 loop is CASSLDSGNTLYF. Incomplete CDR3 DNA: TGTGCCAGCAGTCTGGATTCTGGAAATACGCTCTAT. V is TRBV26 and J is TRBJ1-3; no clear D. The CDR3 end falls 1 residue outside the read, so it is completed with the germline J gene. Germline assignment: CDR1 KGHPV and CDR2 FQNQEV (reference sequence). CDR3 length: 13 amino acids. Trimming took off 2 bases at V and 0 bases at J, with 2 bases between the two ends. Full variable domain (missing parts from reference TRBV26 and TRBJ1-3): NSKVIQTPRYLVKGQGQKAKMRCIPEKGHPVVFWYQQNKNNEFKFLINFQNQEVLQQIDMTEKRFSAECPSNSPCSLEIQSSEAGDSALYLCASSLDSGNTLYFGEGSRLIVV.

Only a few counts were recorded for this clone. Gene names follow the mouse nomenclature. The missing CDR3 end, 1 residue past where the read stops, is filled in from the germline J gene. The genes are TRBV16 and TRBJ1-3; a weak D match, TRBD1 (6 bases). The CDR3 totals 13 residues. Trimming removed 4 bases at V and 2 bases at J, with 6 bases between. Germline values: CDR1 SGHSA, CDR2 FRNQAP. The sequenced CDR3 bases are TGTGCAAGCAGCTGGACAGCTGGAAATACGCTCTAT. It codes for CASSWTAGNTLY. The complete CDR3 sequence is CASSWTAGNTLYF.

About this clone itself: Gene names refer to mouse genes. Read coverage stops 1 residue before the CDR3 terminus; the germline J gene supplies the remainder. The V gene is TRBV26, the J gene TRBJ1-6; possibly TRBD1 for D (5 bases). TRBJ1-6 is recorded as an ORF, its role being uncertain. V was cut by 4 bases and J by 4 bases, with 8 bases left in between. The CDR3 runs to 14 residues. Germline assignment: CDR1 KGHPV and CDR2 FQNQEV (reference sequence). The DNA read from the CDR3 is TGTGCCAGCAGTCATGACAGATATAATTCGCCCCTCTAC. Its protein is CASSHDRYNSPLY. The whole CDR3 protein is CASSHDRYNSPLYF.